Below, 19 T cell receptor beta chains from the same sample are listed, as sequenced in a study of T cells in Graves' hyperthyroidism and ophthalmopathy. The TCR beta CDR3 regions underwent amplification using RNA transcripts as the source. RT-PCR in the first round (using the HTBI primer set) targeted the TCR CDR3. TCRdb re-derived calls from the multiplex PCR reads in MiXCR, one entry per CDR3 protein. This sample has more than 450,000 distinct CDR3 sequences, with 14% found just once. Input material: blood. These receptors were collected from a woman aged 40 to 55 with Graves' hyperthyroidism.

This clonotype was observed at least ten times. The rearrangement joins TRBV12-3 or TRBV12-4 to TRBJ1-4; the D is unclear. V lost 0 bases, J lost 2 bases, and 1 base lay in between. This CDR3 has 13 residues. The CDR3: CASSLATNEKLFF. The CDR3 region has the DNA TGTGCCAGCAGTTTAGCGACTAATGAAAAACTGTTTTTT.

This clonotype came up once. The chain's CDR3 is CSARYATGGKNQPQHF. CDR3 bases: TGCAGTGCTAGGTACGCGACAGGGGGCAAAAATCAGCCCCAGCATTTT. V is TRBV20-1 and J is TRBJ1-5; 10 bases map to TRBD1. The CDR3 spans 16 residues. The germline V gene encodes CDR1 DFQATT and CDR2 SNEGSKA (reference sequence). V was pared by 3 bases and J by 4 bases, with 9 bases of the junction left unmatched.

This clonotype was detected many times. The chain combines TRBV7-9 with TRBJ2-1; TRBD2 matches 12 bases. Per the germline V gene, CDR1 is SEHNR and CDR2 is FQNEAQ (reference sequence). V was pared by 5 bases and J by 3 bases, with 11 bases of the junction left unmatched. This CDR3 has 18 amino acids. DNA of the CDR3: TGTGCCAGCAGCCAGGGCCTAGCGGGAGGGCCTTACTACAATGAGCAGTTCTTC. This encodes CASSQGLAGGPYYNEQFF.

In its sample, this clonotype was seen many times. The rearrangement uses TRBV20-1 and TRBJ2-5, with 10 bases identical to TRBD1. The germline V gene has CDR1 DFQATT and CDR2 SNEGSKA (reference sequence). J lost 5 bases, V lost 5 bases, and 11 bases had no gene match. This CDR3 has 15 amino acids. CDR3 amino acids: CSARAGQGFKETQYF. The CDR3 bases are TGCAGTGCTCGTGCGGGACAGGGGTTTAAGGAGACCCAGTACTTC.

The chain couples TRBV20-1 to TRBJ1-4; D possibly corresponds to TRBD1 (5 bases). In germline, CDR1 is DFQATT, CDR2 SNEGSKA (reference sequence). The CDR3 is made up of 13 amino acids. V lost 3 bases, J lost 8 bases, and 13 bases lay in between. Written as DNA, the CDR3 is TGCAGTGCTAGTATAGGGACGTCGGAAAAACTGTTTTTT. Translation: CSASIGTSEKLFF.

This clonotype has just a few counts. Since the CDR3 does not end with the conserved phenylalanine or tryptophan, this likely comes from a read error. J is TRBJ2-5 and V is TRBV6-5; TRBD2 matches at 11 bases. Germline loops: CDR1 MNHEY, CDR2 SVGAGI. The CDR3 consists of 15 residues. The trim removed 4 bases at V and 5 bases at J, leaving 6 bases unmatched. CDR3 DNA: TGTGCCAGCAGTTCTAGCGGGAGGAGTGGTGAGACCCAGTACCTC. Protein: CASSSSGRSGETQYL.

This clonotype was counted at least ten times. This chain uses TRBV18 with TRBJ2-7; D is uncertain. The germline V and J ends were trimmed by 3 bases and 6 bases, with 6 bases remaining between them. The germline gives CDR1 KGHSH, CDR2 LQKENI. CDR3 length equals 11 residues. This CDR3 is CASSPDSEQYF. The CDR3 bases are TGTGCCAGCTCACCCGACTCCGAGCAGTACTTC.

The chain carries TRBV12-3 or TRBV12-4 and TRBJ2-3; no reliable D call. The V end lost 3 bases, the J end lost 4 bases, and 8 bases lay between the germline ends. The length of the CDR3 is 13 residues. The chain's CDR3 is CASSLSPPDTQYF. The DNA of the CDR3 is TGTGCCAGCAGTTTGAGCCCTCCAGATACGCAGTATTTT.

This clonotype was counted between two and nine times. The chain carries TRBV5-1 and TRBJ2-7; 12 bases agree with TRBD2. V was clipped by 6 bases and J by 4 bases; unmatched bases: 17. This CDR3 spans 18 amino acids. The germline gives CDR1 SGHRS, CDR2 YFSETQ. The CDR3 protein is CASTSGTSGSPVRYEQYF. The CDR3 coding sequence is TGCGCCAGCACTTCCGGGACTAGCGGGTCCCCGGTCAGGTACGAGCAGTACTTC.

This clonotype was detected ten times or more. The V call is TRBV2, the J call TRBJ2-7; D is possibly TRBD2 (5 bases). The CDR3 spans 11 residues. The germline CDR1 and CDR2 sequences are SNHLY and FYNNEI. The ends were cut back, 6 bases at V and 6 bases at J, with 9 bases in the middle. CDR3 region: CASSPRGEQYF. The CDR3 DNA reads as TGTGCCAGCAGCCCCCGGGGCGAGCAGTACTTC.

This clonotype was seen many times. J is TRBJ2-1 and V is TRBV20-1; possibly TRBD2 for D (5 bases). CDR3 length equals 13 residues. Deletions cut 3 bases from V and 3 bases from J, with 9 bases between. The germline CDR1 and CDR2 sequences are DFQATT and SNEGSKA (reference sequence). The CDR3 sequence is CSASERYYNEQFF. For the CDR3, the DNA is TGCAGTGCTAGCGAGCGGTACTACAATGAGCAGTTCTTC.

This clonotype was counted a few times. In DNA form, the CDR3 reads TGTGCCAGCAGTAACTACCGCTACGAGCAGTACTTC. Translation: CASSNYRYEQYF. This rearrangement joins TRBV6-1 to TRBJ2-7; D is unresolved. Trimming stripped 5 bases from V and 3 bases from J, with 8 bases between. CDR3 length: 12 residues. The germline V gene encodes CDR1 MNHNS and CDR2 SASEGT.

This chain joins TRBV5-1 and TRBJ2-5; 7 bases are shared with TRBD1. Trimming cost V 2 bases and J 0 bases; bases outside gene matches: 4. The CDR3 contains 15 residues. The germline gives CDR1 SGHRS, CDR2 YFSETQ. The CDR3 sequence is CASSFGTADQETQYF. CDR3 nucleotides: TGCGCCAGCAGCTTCGGGACAGCCGACCAAGAGACCCAGTACTTC.

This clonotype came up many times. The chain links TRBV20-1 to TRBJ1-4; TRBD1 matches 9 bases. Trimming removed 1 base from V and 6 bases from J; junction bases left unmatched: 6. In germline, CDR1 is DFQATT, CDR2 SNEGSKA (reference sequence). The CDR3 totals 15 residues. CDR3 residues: CSARVIQGADEKLFF. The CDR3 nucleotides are TGCAGTGCTAGAGTTATACAGGGGGCGGATGAAAAACTGTTTTTT.

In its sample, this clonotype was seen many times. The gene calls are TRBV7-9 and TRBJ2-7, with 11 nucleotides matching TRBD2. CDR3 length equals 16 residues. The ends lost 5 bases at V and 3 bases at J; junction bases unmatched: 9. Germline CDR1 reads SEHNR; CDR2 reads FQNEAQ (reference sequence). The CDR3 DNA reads TGTGCCAGCAGCCAAGCCGGGACTAGCGGCAACTACGAGCAGTACTTC. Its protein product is CASSQAGTSGNYEQYF.

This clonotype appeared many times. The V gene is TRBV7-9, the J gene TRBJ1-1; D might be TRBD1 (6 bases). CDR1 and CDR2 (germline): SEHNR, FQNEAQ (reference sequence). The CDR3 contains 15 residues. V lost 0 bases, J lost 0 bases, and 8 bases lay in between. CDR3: CASSLAGTMNTEAFF. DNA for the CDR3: TGTGCCAGCAGCTTAGCCGGGACAATGAACACTGAAGCTTTCTTT.

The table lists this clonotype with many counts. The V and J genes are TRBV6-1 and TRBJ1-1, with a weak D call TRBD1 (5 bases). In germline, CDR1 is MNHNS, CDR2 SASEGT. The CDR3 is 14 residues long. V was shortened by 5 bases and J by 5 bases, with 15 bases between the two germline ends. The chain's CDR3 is CASSQGTEGTEAFF. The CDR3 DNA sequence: TGTGCCAGCAGTCAGGGTACGGAAGGGACTGAAGCTTTCTTT.

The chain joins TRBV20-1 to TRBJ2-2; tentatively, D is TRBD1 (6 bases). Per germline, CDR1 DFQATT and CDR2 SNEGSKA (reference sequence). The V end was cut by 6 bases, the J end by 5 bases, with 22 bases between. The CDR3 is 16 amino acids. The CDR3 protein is CSAPGWQGIDTGELFF. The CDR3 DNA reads TGCAGTGCCCCGGGGTGGCAGGGGATAGATACCGGGGAGCTGTTTTTT.

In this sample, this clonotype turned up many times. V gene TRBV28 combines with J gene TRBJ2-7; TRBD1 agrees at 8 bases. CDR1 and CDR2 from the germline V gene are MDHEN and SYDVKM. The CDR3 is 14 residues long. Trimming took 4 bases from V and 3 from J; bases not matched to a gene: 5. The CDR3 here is CASSSTGGRYEQYF. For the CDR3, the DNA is TGTGCCAGCAGTTCCACAGGGGGTCGCTACGAGCAGTACTTC.